This T cell receptor (beta chain) was identified during a study of OX40 agonist ivuxolimab in advanced cancers. Profiled with immunoSEQ multiplex PCR; TCRdb holds only in-frame clones, not every one. There are tens of thousands of clones in the sample; around nine tenths occur only once, and approximately 1.4% lies in the top ten. V was pared by 8 bases and J by 1 base, with 11 bases between. CDR1 and CDR2 (germline): MNHNS, SASEGT. The CDR3 loop spans 13 amino acids. The chain recombines TRBV6-1 with TRBJ1-1, with unresolved D. The source was CD4+ or CD8+ T cells sorted from blood, collected in a trial of the OX40 agonist ivuxolimab. The TCR sequence derives from an adult with an advanced solid tumor such as melanoma, head and neck, liver or kidney cancer. The CDR3 sequence: CASLAKPNTEAFF. The CDR3, as DNA: TGTGCCAGCCTGGCCAAACCGAACACTGAAGCTTTCTTT.